This paragraph covers one T cell receptor beta chain sequence. This record comes from a study of blood T cell repertoires in COVID-19. Study details: T cells, B-cell-depleted T cells, or PBMCs supplied cDNA or gDNA.

The junction had 10 bases not matched to a gene; V was cut back by 8 bases and J by 7 bases. The CDR3 extends over 14 amino acids. Germline V gene sequence: CDR1 MNHEY, CDR2 SVGAGI. Original processing notes: From reference gene primer amplification, estimates of nucleated cell counts were derived. Profiled with immunoSEQ multiplex PCR; TCRdb holds only in-frame clones, not every one. The D gene and trimming were derived from the DNA, and the V and J assignments and clone size from that table. The sample lists around 170,000 clones; roughly 78% were seen once. Sequencing input: peripheral blood. The V and J genes are TRBV6-5 and TRBJ2-3, with 9 bases aligning to TRBD2. The clonotype originates from a man between 70 and 80 years old with active or convalescent COVID-19. The CDR3 sequence: CASGGAGGPNTQYF. CDR3 bases: TGTGCCAGCGGGGGTGCGGGAGGGCCAAATACGCAGTATTTT.